These T cell receptor beta chains were read from a single sample in a study of blood T cell repertoires in COVID-19. Repertoires were generated with immunoSEQ multiplex PCR, while TCRdb's copy carries only in-frame clones and drops some. The sample shows approximately 200,000 clones, around 90% of them seen only once. What was sequenced was peripheral blood. Every receptor here comes from a man between 18 and 29 years old with active or convalescent COVID-19. Both conserved end residues are part of each CDR3. Fields, in order: V gene, clone size, J gene, D gene, CDR3 protein, CDR3 DNA. D genes are given only for firm matches. Only some rows state a clone size, as once, few, many or a class for expanded clones.

>TRBV7-3|-|TRBJ1-1|-
CASSSTGNTEAFF
TGTGCCAGCAGCTCTACAGGGAACACTGAAGCTTTCTTT
>TRBV30|-|TRBJ1-2|-
CAWSVGHNYGYTF
TGTGCCTGGAGCGTCGGTCATAACTATGGCTACACCTTC
>TRBV27|-|TRBJ2-1|TRBD2
CASRTTSGRAANEQFF
TGTGCCAGCAGAACAACTAGCGGGAGGGCCGCTAATGAGCAGTTCTTC
>TRBV7-8|-|TRBJ2-3|TRBD2
CASSLALSGTTDTQYF
TGTGCCAGCAGCTTAGCCCTCAGCGGGACTACAGATACGCAGTATTTT
>TRBV6-4|few|TRBJ1-1|-
CASRQLGAAATEAFF
TGTGCCAGCAGGCAGTTAGGGGCCGCGGCCACTGAAGCTTTCTTT
>TRBV2|-|TRBJ1-1|TRBD1
CASSESRTGLGAFF
TGTGCCAGCAGTGAAAGCCGGACAGGGCTTGGAGCTTTCTTT
>TRBV13|-|TRBJ2-3|-
CASSLERETDTQYF
TGTGCCAGCAGCCTCGAACGGGAGACAGATACGCAGTATTTT
>TRBV30|once|TRBJ1-1|-
CAWEGVQGTEAFF
TGTGCCTGGGAAGGGGTCCAGGGCACTGAAGCTTTCTTT
>TRBV5-5|-|TRBJ2-7|TRBD1
CASSFVGQGAYEQYF
TGTGCCAGCAGCTTCGTAGGACAGGGGGCCTACGAGCAGTACTTC
>TRBV19|-|TRBJ1-1|-
CASSPSAGMNTEAFF
TGTGCCAGTAGTCCCTCAGCAGGGATGAACACTGAAGCTTTCTTT